The next 23 T cell receptor beta chains were all read from a single sample in a study of CD8+CD57+ T cells in acquired aplastic anemia. Flow cytometry had shown expanded CD8+CD57+ cells in the patients chosen for sequencing. The study profiled TCR beta VDJ and CDR3 using genomic DNA as template. TCRdb analysed the reads with MiXCR anew, one entry per CDR3 protein. The sample includes about 200,000 distinct CDR3 sequences, almost 50% of them seen just once. The sequencing sample was made of sorted CD4+, CD8+, or CD8+CD57+ T cells (not recorded which) from PBMCs. The source of these receptors is a human donor with aplastic anemia.

This clonotype was seen a few times. The chain carries TRBV19 and TRBJ1-6; TRBD1 might be the D (6 bases). This CDR3 contains 15 residues. Trimming pared 3 bases from V and 8 bases from J, leaving 14 bases between. The germline V gene has CDR1 LNHDA and CDR2 SQIVND (reference sequence). The CDR3, as DNA: TGTGCCAGTAGTATCCAGGACAGTGGGTATTCACCCCTCCACTTT. Amino acid sequence: CASSIQDSGYSPLHF.

This chain links TRBV27 with TRBJ1-1, with TRBD1 matching 7 bases. The germline gives CDR1 MNHEY, CDR2 SMNVEV (reference sequence). The CDR3 contains 13 residues. V dropped 2 bases and J dropped 10; count of bases not matched to a gene: 7. CDR3 DNA: TGTGCCAGCAGTTTACTGAGGGGGCAAGTAGCTTTCTTT. It specifies CASSLLRGQVAFF.

This clonotype was seen many times. V usage is TRBV20-1 and J usage is TRBJ1-1; TRBD1 is a possible D gene (5 bases). The CDR3 totals 16 residues. Germline V lookup: CDR1 DFQATT, CDR2 SNEGSKA (reference sequence). Trimming pared 0 bases from V and 5 bases from J, leaving 19 bases between. CDR3 in amino acids: CSARDDRASGGTEAFF. The CDR3 nucleotides are TGCAGTGCTAGAGATGACAGAGCCTCCGGGGGGACTGAAGCTTTCTTT.

J is TRBJ2-1 and V is TRBV7-9; TRBD1 matches 7 bases. The trim removed 6 bases at V and 3 bases at J, leaving 8 bases unmatched. Germline assignment: CDR1 SEHNR and CDR2 FQNEAQ (reference sequence). This CDR3 is 15 amino acids long. The CDR3 loop reads CASSPTDRLYNEQFF. The CDR3 nucleotides read TGTGCCAGCAGTCCCACGGACAGGCTCTACAATGAGCAGTTCTTC.

This clonotype was seen repeatedly, ten times or more. The chain employs TRBV10-2 and TRBJ1-6; D may be TRBD1 (5 bases). In germline, CDR1 is WSHSY, CDR2 SAAADI. V lost 6 bases and J 8 bases, leaving 11 bases between the germline ends. This CDR3 has 13 amino acids. The CDR3 here is CASRGDSYSPLHF. The CDR3 nucleotides read TGCGCCAGCAGAGGAGACAGTTATTCACCCCTCCACTTT.

The genes are TRBV2 and TRBJ2-5; either TRBD1 or TRBD2 may supply D (6 bases each). The CDR3 runs 14 residues. Trimming took 6 bases from V and 10 from J, leaving 21 bases between them. Germline loops: CDR1 SNHLY, CDR2 FYNNEI. In DNA, the CDR3 is TGTGCCAGCAGCCAAGAGGGGGGTTTTGGTGTCCAGTACTTC. Translated, it gives CASSQEGGFGVQYF.

The chain carries TRBV29-1 and TRBJ2-3; 9 bases fit TRBD1. This CDR3 is built from 15 residues. Trimming took 6 bases from V and 5 from J; bases not matched to a gene: 12. Germline loops: CDR1 SQVTM, CDR2 ANQGSEA. In DNA form, the CDR3 reads TGCAGCGTACACGATACAGGGGGCGTAGGAGATACGCAGTATTTT. It yields the protein CSVHDTGGVGDTQYF.

There are many counts of this clonotype. Here the CDR3 DNA reads TGTGCCAGCAGTTTCGCTAGGGGGCTAGGCACTGAAGCTTTCTTT. Translation: CASSFARGLGTEAFF. The chain has TRBV6-1 and TRBJ1-1; 7 bases are shared with TRBD1. The CDR3 loop spans 15 amino acids. Germline loops: CDR1 MNHNS, CDR2 SASEGT. V lost 5 bases to trimming and J lost 4 bases; unmatched junction nucleotides: 10.

This chain uses TRBV5-1 with TRBJ2-1; 10 nucleotides agree with TRBD1. The trim removed 2 bases at V and 8 bases at J, leaving 4 bases unmatched. The CDR3 totals 14 residues. Germline-derived CDR1 and CDR2 are SGHRS and YFSETQ. The CDR3 here is CASSFQTGGYEQFF. In DNA form, the CDR3 reads TGCGCCAGCAGCTTTCAGACAGGGGGCTATGAGCAGTTCTTC.

The chain couples TRBV20-1 to TRBJ1-2; possibly TRBD1 for D (5 bases). CDR1 is DFQATT, CDR2 SNEGSKA, per germline (reference sequence). V was clipped by 0 bases and J by 0 bases, with 11 bases between them. The CDR3 extends over 15 amino acids. CDR3 residues: CSARDRQLPNYGYTF. The CDR3 bases are TGCAGTGCTAGAGATAGACAGCTTCCTAACTATGGCTACACCTTC.

This clonotype was seen once. The rearrangement joins TRBV7-6 to TRBJ1-1; D remains ambiguous. V was shortened by 1 base and J by 3 bases, with 12 bases between the two germline ends. This CDR3 region has 15 residues. The V gene's germline CDR1 is SGHVS and CDR2 FNYEAQ. CDR3 protein: CASSLGPGIHTEAFF. The CDR3 DNA reads as TGTGCCAGCAGCTTAGGCCCGGGCATTCACACTGAAGCTTTCTTT.

Concerning this clonotype: At one of its ends the junction is not consistent with the germline gene, which may arise from a read error. The V and J genes are TRBV15 and TRBJ2-7; D may be TRBD2 (7 bases). The CDR3 is 15 amino acids. Germline V gene lookup returns CDR1 LNHNV and CDR2 YYDKDF (reference sequence). The CDR3 is CATSRNRGGVYEQYF. DNA for the CDR3: TGTGCCACCAGCAGAAATCGAGGGGGGGTCTACGAGCAATACTTC.

The chain has TRBV9 and TRBJ2-7, with 9 bases lining up with TRBD1. The CDR3 covers 14 residues. Germline trimming cut 0 bases from V and 3 bases from J; bases unmatched to any gene: 1. Germline CDR1 SGDLS, CDR2 YYNGEE. This CDR3 is CASSVGGQGYEQYF. The CDR3 bases are TGTGCCAGCAGCGTAGGGGGACAGGGCTACGAGCAGTACTTC.

This clonotype was seen repeatedly, ten times or more. CDR3 loop: CASSGQVSYNEQFF. CDR3 DNA: TGTGCCAGCAGTGGACAGGTCTCCTACAATGAGCAGTTCTTC. The chain is built from TRBV2 and TRBJ2-1; tentative D call: TRBD1 (6 bases). CDR3 length equals 14 residues. The germline CDR1 and CDR2 sequences are SNHLY and FYNNEI. The V end lost 4 bases, the J end lost 0 bases, and 7 bases lay between the germline ends.

This chain connects TRBV6-6 to TRBJ1-2, with 9 bases matching TRBD1. The germline V gene encodes CDR1 MNHNY and CDR2 SVGAGI (reference sequence). The length of the CDR3 is 16 residues. V shed 0 bases, J shed 5 bases, and the junction held 7 bases outside the gene matches. CDR3 sequence: CASSYSEDRGDYGYTF. CDR3 DNA: TGTGCCAGCAGTTACTCTGAGGACAGGGGCGATTATGGCTACACCTTC.

This clonotype was counted at least ten times. The rearrangement links TRBV20-1 to TRBJ1-3, with D unresolved. The CDR3 is made up of 13 amino acids. CDR1 and CDR2 (germline): DFQATT, SNEGSKA (reference sequence). CDR3 loop: CRTGPNPGNTIYF. The CDR3 nucleotides read TGCAGGACCGGCCCTAACCCTGGAAACACCATATATTTT.

In regard to this clonotype: The junction departs from the called germline gene at one end, perhaps through a read error. This CDR3 is CASRGVGGTEALF. For the CDR3, the DNA is TGTGCCAGCAGGGGGGTTGGGGGCACTGAAGCTCTCTTT. The chain has TRBV5-4 and TRBJ1-1; a weak D match, TRBD1 (6 bases). The CDR3 runs 13 residues. Germline V gene data show CDR1 as SGHNT and CDR2 as YYREEE (reference sequence).

The CDR3 region is CAISESVGQINQPQHF. CDR3 nucleotides: TGTGCCATCAGTGAGTCTGTGGGACAGATCAATCAGCCCCAGCATTTT. The chain couples TRBV10-3 to TRBJ1-5, with TRBD1 identical over 7 bases. J gave up 3 bases and V 0 bases, and 5 bases lay outside the gene matches. This CDR3 contains 16 residues. Germline loops: CDR1 ENHRY, CDR2 SYGVKD.

This chain links TRBV2 with TRBJ1-5; no clear D gene. This CDR3 region has 13 residues. Trimming cost V 1 base and J 7 bases, with 8 bases left between them. In germline, CDR1 is SNHLY, CDR2 FYNNEI. CDR3 bases: TGTGCCAGCAGTGAAGAACGTGACCAGCCCCAGCATTTT. It translates to CASSEERDQPQHF.

This chain connects TRBV6-5 to TRBJ2-7; 11 bases are a match to TRBD2. Germline V gene lookup returns CDR1 MNHEY and CDR2 SVGAGI. The CDR3 loop spans 15 amino acids. With V trimmed by 6 bases and J by 3 bases, 7 bases remained unmatched. The CDR3 is CASSRPGLAVYEQYF. The CDR3 nucleotides read TGTGCCAGCAGCCGTCCGGGACTAGCGGTCTACGAGCAGTACTTC.

With regard to this clonotype: This may come from a read error, since a much larger clone is one base off. The CDR3 loop is CASSAPRGALLYNEQLF. In DNA, the CDR3 is TGTGCCAGCAGCGCCCCCCGCGGGGCCCTGCTCTACAATGAGCAGCTCTTC. This sequence joins TRBV9 and TRBJ2-1; TRBD2 might be the D (6 bases). CDR3 length: 17 amino acids. In germline, CDR1 is SGDLS, CDR2 YYNGEE.

The V and J genes are TRBV7-9 and TRBJ1-5, with TRBD1 identical over 10 bases. The J segment lost 4 bases and the V segment lost 5 bases, leaving 2 bases of the junction unmatched. In germline, CDR1 is SEHNR, CDR2 FQNEAQ (reference sequence). CDR3 length equals 14 residues. In DNA form, the CDR3 reads TGTGCCAGCAGCGGGACAGGGGAGAATCAGCCCCAGCATTTT. This encodes CASSGTGENQPQHF. The entire variable domain, with the rest obtained from reference TRBV7-9 and TRBJ1-5, is as follows: DTGVSQNPRHKITKRGQNVTFRCDPISEHNRLYWYRQTLGQGPEFLTYFQNEAQLEKSRLLSDRFSAERPKGSFSTLEIQRTEQGDSAMYLCASSGTGENQPQHFGDGTRLSIL.

The chain links TRBV15 to TRBJ2-3; no clear D gene. The V and J ends lost 0 bases and 5 bases respectively, with 3 bases between them. The CDR3 sequence is 12 residues long. Germline-derived CDR1 and CDR2 are LNHNV and YYDKDF (reference sequence). DNA for the CDR3: TGTGCCACCAGCAGAGATCAAGATACGCAGTATTTT. Its protein product is CATSRDQDTQYF.